This T cell receptor beta chain was identified in a study of blood T cell repertoires in COVID-19. Trimming took 4 bases from V and 2 from J, leaving 15 bases between them. This CDR3 spans 16 amino acids. Per germline, CDR1 MNHNS and CDR2 SASEGT. This table comes from immunoSEQ multiplex PCR, and its TCRdb copy is limited to in-frame clones, with some not included. This table holds over 200,000 clones, 70% to 90% found once. The sequenced sample was PBMCs or T cells enriched from blood (not recorded which). This rearrangement joins TRBV6-1 to TRBJ1-5; D is ambiguous. This TCR was recovered from a man in his forties or fifties who had recovered from COVID-19. The CDR3 sequence is CASSAVGSYGNQPQHF. CDR3 coding DNA: TGTGCCAGCAGTGCAGTAGGGAGTTACGGCAATCAGCCCCAGCATTTT.